This T cell receptor (beta chain) was profiled in a study of molecular identifiers for immune sequencing clone quantification. Trimming removed 2 bases from V and 2 bases from J, with 15 bases in between. Germline V gene sequence: CDR1 SEHNR, CDR2 FQNEAQ (reference sequence). The CDR3 loop spans 16 amino acids. Each CDR3 protein gets one entry after TCRdb re-called the PCR reads with MiXCR. The sample consists of over 600,000 distinct CDR3 sequences, 15% to 20% of them appearing once. This chain joins TRBV7-9 and TRBJ2-5; D may be TRBD2 (5 bases). Sequencing used naive CD8+ T cells from blood, with Jurkat cell RNA spiked in. Described subset: FACS-sorted CD8+CD4-CCR7+CD45RA+ naive T cells. The receptor was isolated from a human donor in good health. Some libraries in this study had Jurkat cell RNA spiked in. The CDR3: CASSLTALADQETQYF. The DNA of the CDR3 is TGTGCCAGCAGCTTAACCGCGCTAGCTGATCAAGAGACCCAGTACTTC.